These T cell receptor beta chains were read from a single sample in a study of blood T cell repertoires in COVID-19. TCRdb's table, derived via immunoSEQ multiplex PCR, lists solely in-frame clones and lacks some. Of over 150,000 clones in the sample, around 83% were seen once. What was sequenced was PBMCs or T cells enriched from blood (not recorded which). These receptors all come from a man aged 35 to 55 who had recovered from COVID-19. Both conserved end residues are part of each CDR3. A D gene is named only where the DNA matches it firmly. Clone sizes are given selectively: once, few, many, or a class where the clone is expanded.

>TRBJ1-2|TRBD1|TRBV5-6|.
TGTGCCAGCAGCTTGGAGGGTGGGGACAGTTTTTACTATGGCTACACCTTC
CASSLEGGDSFYYGYTF
>TRBJ2-1|TRBD2|TRBV11-2|once
TGTGCCAGCAGCTTAGGAGCACTAGCGGGTTTAGATGAGCAGTTCTTC
CASSLGALAGLDEQFF
>TRBJ1-1|TRBD1|TRBV11-3|.
TGTGCCAGCAGCTTAGTACCAGGGACAGGAACTGAAGCTTTCTTT
CASSLVPGTGTEAFF
>TRBJ2-4|TRBD1|TRBV27|.
TGTGCCAGCAGTTTCCCTGGACAGGGTTTTTACTTC
CASSFPGQGFYF
>TRBJ2-1|.|TRBV7-3|.
TGTGCCAGCAGCTTAAGTTCCTCCGCTAGCTACAATGAGCAGTTCTTC
CASSLSSSASYNEQFF
>TRBJ1-3|.|TRBV19|.
TGTGCCAGTAGTATCTTCTCAGGGCCCTCTGGAAACACCATATATTTT
CASSIFSGPSGNTIYF
>TRBJ1-1|.|TRBV7-6|.
TGTGCCAGCAGCTTAGCGGGCCCGGAAAAAGCTTTCTTT
CASSLAGPEKAFF
>TRBJ1-1|.|TRBV3-1/TRBV3-2|.
TGTGCCAGCAGCCAAGGTACTTTTACAAGGAGCGGCACTGAAGCTTTCTTT
CASSQGTFTRSGTEAFF
>TRBJ2-5|.|TRBV12-3/TRBV12-4|.
TGTGCCAGCAGTTTCGACTTACAAGAGACCCAGTACTTC
CASSFDLQETQYF
>TRBJ2-3|TRBD2|TRBV5-1|.
TGCGCCAGCAGCTCAGGACTAGCGGGAGGTTCCTCCTTAACAGATACGCAGTATTTT
CASSSGLAGGSSLTDTQYF
>TRBJ2-1|TRBD1|TRBV18|.
TGTGCCAGCTCACATAACCCCTGGACAGGACCCTACAATGAGCAGTTCTTC
CASSHNPWTGPYNEQFF
>TRBJ1-1|.|TRBV6-5|.
TGTGCCAGCAGTTACCGCACAGGGACTGAAGCTTTCTTT
CASSYRTGTEAFF
>TRBJ1-1|.|TRBV5-1|.
TGCGCCAGCAGCTTGTTAGGGGACACTGAAGCTTTCTTT
CASSLLGDTEAFF
>TRBJ1-1|.|TRBV2|.
TGTGCCAGCAGTGTGAGTCCCCGAAAGGAGACTGAAGCTTTCTTT
CASSVSPRKETEAFF
>TRBJ2-7|.|TRBV19|.
TGTGCCAGTAGGTTTAGGGACACAGCCTACGAGCAGTACTTC
CASRFRDTAYEQYF
>TRBJ2-3|TRBD2|TRBV19|.
TGTGCCAGTAGTTCCCAGGGACTAAGCACAGATACGCAGTATTTT
CASSSQGLSTDTQYF